This TCR beta chain was documented in a study of memory CD4+ T cells and cytomegalovirus serostatus. As for the study in general: Of the healthy Belgian adults, 9 were CMV seropositive and 20 to 25 seronegative.

Some clones are missing from TCRdb's copy, which holds only in-frame ones; the method was immunoSEQ multiplex PCR. The profile shows approximately 41,000 clones, approximately 80% of them singletons. The study's findings and limits: CD4+ memory repertoires contained 67 of 164 reported CMV TCRbeta sequences. Suggested: most of the CMV-linked TCR signature lies in CD4+ memory cells.

Germline CDR1 and CDR2: MNHNS and SASEGT. This CDR3 has 15 residues. With 2 bases removed from V and 6 bases from J, the gap between germline ends came to 17 bases. About this clone: What it binds is not known.

The sort gate was single viable CD3+CD4+CD8-CD45RO+ cells for memory CD4+ T cells. The sequence was obtained from an adult in good health and CMV-seronegative. The rearrangement uses TRBV6-1 and TRBJ2-7, with D possibly being TRBD1 or TRBD2 (6 bases each). Specimen: memory CD4+ T cells from blood. CDR3 loop: CASSESPDSGREQYF. Written as DNA, the CDR3 is TGTGCCAGCAGTGAATCACCGGACAGCGGGCGCGAGCAGTACTTC.